This entry concerns a single T cell receptor beta chain. This sample was included in a study of blood T cell repertoires in COVID-19. For the study at large: Samples came from the United States, Italy and Spain, spanning acute and convalescent COVID-19. The cDNA or gDNA used as material had been derived from T cells, B-cell-depleted T cells, or PBMCs.

TCRdb's table, derived via immunoSEQ multiplex PCR, lists solely in-frame clones and lacks some. The data show around 310,000 clones, with roughly 89% seen just once and under 1.1% held by the top ten. Between the trimmed V and J ends, which lost 6 bases and 7 bases, there was a span of 18 bases. The CDR3 covers 14 residues. In germline, CDR1 is MNHEY, CDR2 SVGEGT. V usage is TRBV6-2 or TRBV6-3 and J usage is TRBJ1-2; D uncertain. Sequences were obtained from peripheral blood. This receptor was taken from a woman aged 40 to 50 with COVID-19, enrolled during active disease. This chain's CDR3 is CASSLAAVIGGYTF. Written as DNA, the CDR3 is TGTGCCAGCAGCCTAGCTGCGGTAATCGGTGGCTACACCTTC.